This T cell receptor (beta chain) was recovered during a study of siplizumab effects on memory and regulatory T cells. Method: immunoSEQ multiplex PCR; TCRdb's copy keeps in-frame clones and lacks some. The data show around 100,000 clones, roughly 93% seen once. The V and J ends lost 6 bases and 3 bases, in that order; junction bases with no gene match: 7. Germline CDR1 ENHRY, CDR2 SYGVKD. The CDR3 totals 14 residues. The sequence came from a human donor in good health. Material for sequencing was non-Treg CD4+ T cells sorted from blood. The chain combines TRBV10-3 with TRBJ2-7; 8 bases align to TRBD1. CDR3 loop: CAIRPGTGSYEQYF. The CDR3 coding sequence is TGTGCCATCAGACCTGGGACAGGTAGCTACGAGCAGTACTTC.